A selection of T cell receptor beta chains follows, all from one sample in a study of vaccination effects on CD4 cells after COVID-19. Generated by immunoSEQ multiplex PCR, the TCRdb table keeps only in-frame clones and is missing some. Among some 30,000 clones listed, roughly 81% were seen once. Antigens for these TCRs are unknown. Sequences were derived from CD4+ T cells from PBMCs cultured without peptide, sampled after COVID-19 vaccination. The receptors here all came from a human donor who received a COVID-19 vaccine. Each CDR3 is given with its conserved first and last residue. Each record gives: D gene, J gene, clone size, CDR3 length, V gene, CDR3 DNA, CDR3 protein. D genes are given only for firm matches. Not all rows give a size; the values are once, few, many and, for expanded clones, a class.

>.|TRBJ1-5|.|15|TRBV5-1
TGCGCCAGCAGCCCTGACCCTGGGGGGGAACAGCCCCAGCATTTT
CASSPDPGGEQPQHF
>TRBD1|TRBJ1-1|.|13|TRBV5-1
TGCGCCAGTGGACAGGGCCTAAACACTGAAGCTTTCTTT
CASGQGLNTEAFF
>.|TRBJ1-2|.|14|TRBV7-9
TGTGCCAGCAGCTCCCGGGTCCTTGGGTATGGCTACACCTTC
CASSSRVLGYGYTF
>.|TRBJ1-3|once|18|TRBV9
TGTGCCAGCAGCGTAGGTGTTCAGGGTCCGACGAGAGGAAACACCATATATTTT
CASSVGVQGPTRGNTIYF
>.|TRBJ2-1|.|13|TRBV30
TGTGCCTGGAACAGGGCGACCTACAATGAGCAGTTCTTC
CAWNRATYNEQFF
>.|TRBJ1-6|.|18|TRBV5-4
TGTGCCAGCAGCTTGGCGGGCGGCACGAGCTCCTATAATTCACCCCTCCACTTT
CASSLAGGTSSYNSPLHF
>.|TRBJ1-4|.|15|TRBV11-2
TGTGCCAGCAGCTTTGGATGGGACATGGGGGAAAAACTGTTTTTT
CASSFGWDMGEKLFF
>.|TRBJ1-1|.|10|TRBV29-1
TGCGATGACGGCCACACTGAAGCTTTCTTT
CDDGHTEAFF
>.|TRBJ1-1|.|14|TRBV6-5
TGTGCCAGCAGGGCGGCGACAGCGAACACTGAAGCTTTCTTT
CASRAATANTEAFF
>.|TRBJ2-7|.|12|TRBV20-1
TGCAGTGCTAGTGACGGATCCTACGAGCAGTACTTC
CSASDGSYEQYF
>TRBD2|TRBJ2-3|.|15|TRBV3-1/TRBV3-2
TGTGCCAGCAGCCTACTAGCGGGGGGCACAGATACGCAGTATTTT
CASSLLAGGTDTQYF
>.|TRBJ1-6|few|12|TRBV3-1/TRBV3-2
TGTGCCAGCTCAGAACCCAATTCACCCCTCCACTTT
CASSEPNSPLHF
>.|TRBJ2-3|.|16|TRBV5-6
TGTGCCAGCAGCTTGGGAGGTCTACAACTCACAGATACGCAGTATTTT
CASSLGGLQLTDTQYF
>TRBD1|TRBJ1-2|few|14|TRBV19
TGTGCCAGTACCTCGGACAGGGGGTATAGTGGCTACACCTTC
CASTSDRGYSGYTF
>.|TRBJ2-3|.|12|TRBV3-1/TRBV3-2
TGTGCCAGCAGCCAAGGATTGGATACGCAGTATTTT
CASSQGLDTQYF
>.|TRBJ1-2|.|15|TRBV4-3
TGCGCCAGCAGCCAAGAAGGGAGGGCTCACTATGGCTACACCTTC
CASSQEGRAHYGYTF
>.|TRBJ2-1|.|17|TRBV11-2
TGTGCCAGCAGCCCTACAAGGGGCGGTAAGACCTACAATGAGCAGTTCTTC
CASSPTRGGKTYNEQFF
>.|TRBJ1-2|.|14|TRBV28
TGTGCCAGCAGTCAAGCCACAGAGACCTATGGCTACACCTTC
CASSQATETYGYTF
>TRBD1|TRBJ2-2|.|16|TRBV11-2
TGTGCCAGCAGGCTCGGGGCAGGGGGCCGCACCGGGGAGCTGTTTTTT
CASRLGAGGRTGELFF
>TRBD2|TRBJ2-3|.|15|TRBV7-8
TGTGCCAGCAGAATAGCGGGGGGACGCTGGGATACGCAGTATTTT
CASRIAGGRWDTQYF
>.|TRBJ2-6|.|16|TRBV27
TGTGCCAGCAGTTTTAACGTAAGGGCTGGGGCCAACGTCCTGACTTTC
CASSFNVRAGANVLTF
>.|TRBJ2-7|.|14|TRBV11-2
TGTGCCAGCAGCCCGGCGGGGCGGGCCTACGAGCAGTACTTC
CASSPAGRAYEQYF
>.|TRBJ1-2|.|13|TRBV5-1
TGCGCCAGCAGCTTAGGAGCAAACTATGGCTACACCTTC
CASSLGANYGYTF
>.|TRBJ1-3|few|17|TRBV4-1
TGCGCCAGCAGCCAAAGGGGGGGGCCGTACTCTGGAAACACCATATATTTT
CASSQRGGPYSGNTIYF
>TRBD1|TRBJ2-7|few|15|TRBV3-1/TRBV3-2
TGTGCCAGCAGCGTGGGACAGGGGGCGACCTACGAGCAGTACTTC
CASSVGQGATYEQYF
>TRBD1|TRBJ2-1|.|15|TRBV7-9
TGTGCCAGCAGCTTAGGGGACAGAAAAAACAATGAGCAGTTCTTC
CASSLGDRKNNEQFF
>.|TRBJ2-7|.|13|TRBV20-1
TGCAGTGCTAGTATTTGGGAAGTCAACGAGCAGTACTTC
CSASIWEVNEQYF
>.|TRBJ2-7|.|13|TRBV7-8
TGTGCCAGCAGGAAACAAAGCTCCTACGAGCAGTACTTC
CASRKQSSYEQYF
>.|TRBJ2-7|few|11|TRBV15
TGTGCCACCAGCAGAGGGGTTCAGCAGTACTTC
CATSRGVQQYF
>.|TRBJ2-1|.|16|TRBV6-5
TGTGCCAGCAGTTACTCGGGGGCCAGCTCCTACAATGAGCAGTTCTTC
CASSYSGASSYNEQFF
>TRBD2|TRBJ2-7|.|17|TRBV14
TGTGCCAGCAGCCAAGGTATTCTAGCGGGAGGGACCTACGAGCAGTACTTC
CASSQGILAGGTYEQYF
>TRBD1|TRBJ1-5|few|15|TRBV2
TGTGCCAGCAGTGTGGGACAGGTGGGTAATCAGCCCCAGCATTTT
CASSVGQVGNQPQHF
>.|TRBJ1-2|few|12|TRBV7-9
TGTGCCAGCAGCTCGGCGGTTGGTGGCTACACCTTC
CASSSAVGGYTF
>.|TRBJ2-3|.|16|TRBV7-2
TGTGCCAGCAGCCCGATGACTAGAGGGTACGGAGATACGCAGTATTTT
CASSPMTRGYGDTQYF
>TRBD1|TRBJ1-2|.|10|TRBV20-1
TGCAGTGCTACGGGACAGGGCTACACCTTC
CSATGQGYTF
>.|TRBJ2-3|.|12|TRBV29-1
TGCAGCGTTGGGAGGGAGTGGGATACGCAGTATTTT
CSVGREWDTQYF
>.|TRBJ2-7|.|14|TRBV29-1
TGCAGCGTTGGGTCGGCAGGGCTGATCAACGAGCAGTACTTC
CSVGSAGLINEQYF
>TRBD2|TRBJ2-7|.|13|TRBV7-2
TGTGCCAGCAGGGGGACTAGCGGCTACGAGCAGTACTTC
CASRGTSGYEQYF
>TRBD2|TRBJ2-3|few|14|TRBV29-1
TGCAGCGTTGAGTCTAGCGGGAGTACAGATACGCAGTATTTT
CSVESSGSTDTQYF
>.|TRBJ1-2|.|14|TRBV6-5
TGTGCCAGCAGAAATGCAGGGTCACAAGGAGGCTACACCTTC
CASRNAGSQGGYTF
>.|TRBJ1-1|.|13|TRBV20-1
TGCAGTGCTACTGATGTTCGGGGTATTGAAGCTTTCTTT
CSATDVRGIEAFF
>TRBD2|TRBJ2-3|.|15|TRBV6-4
TGTGCCAGCAGCGACTTGGGACTAGCCCAGAATACGCAGTATTTT
CASSDLGLAQNTQYF
>.|TRBJ1-2|.|13|TRBV29-1
TGCAGCGCGCTCCCAAGGAACAGGGCAGGCTACACCTTC
CSALPRNRAGYTF
>.|TRBJ2-1|few|14|TRBV19
TGTGCCAGTAGTATCCGAGGGGACTACAATGAGCAGTTCTTC
CASSIRGDYNEQFF
>TRBD1|TRBJ2-5|.|14|TRBV2
TGTGCCAGCAGTACATCGAGGGGGCGGGAGACCCAGTACTTC
CASSTSRGRETQYF
>.|TRBJ1-3|.|14|TRBV6-5
TGTGCCAGCAGTTCACCCAGCTCTGGAAACACCATATATTTT
CASSSPSSGNTIYF
>.|TRBJ1-6|.|13|TRBV2
TGTGCCAGCAACGGGGAAAGTCGCTCACCCCTCCACTTT
CASNGESRSPLHF
>TRBD1|TRBJ1-6|few|15|TRBV5-4
TGTGCCAGCAGCTCGAACCCGACAGGGGATTCACCCCTCCACTTT
CASSSNPTGDSPLHF
>TRBD2|TRBJ2-1|.|20|TRBV27
TGTGCCAGCAGTTTGGTCTCGGGACTAGCGGGAATTGTGTCCTACAATGAGCAGTTCTTC
CASSLVSGLAGIVSYNEQFF
>.|TRBJ1-2|.|14|TRBV5-1
TGCGCCAGCAGCGTGGGGGGGGAGGCCTATGGCTACACCTTC
CASSVGGEAYGYTF
>.|TRBJ1-2|.|15|TRBV10-3
TGTGCCATCAGAGTGGGTGAGACAGGTTTTTATGGCTACACCTTC
CAIRVGETGFYGYTF
>TRBD2|TRBJ2-2|.|14|TRBV5-1
TGCGCCAGCAATCCAGCGGGAAACACCGGGGAGCTGTTTTTT
CASNPAGNTGELFF